This passage covers 26 T cell receptor beta chains from one sample sequenced in a study of Ad26.COV2.S vaccination and SARS-CoV-2 variants. Treatment defined: approximately 18 received Ad26.COV2.S at low or high dose, single or two shots; five or six received placebo; per-sample allocation not given. Sampling took place 63 days after the first vaccine or placebo injection. Here immunoSEQ multiplex PCR was the method, and the copy in TCRdb shows in-frame clones only, minus some. The sample consists of 400,000 to 500,000 clones, 89% of them appearing once. This specimen was peripheral blood, taken in a trial of Ad26.COV2.S vaccine versus placebo. The receptors were sampled from a person between 18 and 59 years old who received the Ad26.COV2.S COVID-19 vaccine or a placebo.

J is TRBJ2-3 and V is TRBV27; D unclear. The germline gives CDR1 MNHEY, CDR2 SMNVEV (reference sequence). This CDR3 has 13 amino acids. The V end was cut by 3 bases, the J end by 6 bases, with 10 bases between. Here the CDR3 reads CASSFQRRDTQYF. The CDR3 DNA reads as TGTGCCAGCAGTTTTCAGCGAAGGGATACGCAGTATTTT.

The CDR3 region is CASSLNGDTQYF. DNA for the CDR3: TGTGCCAGCAGCTTGAACGGCGATACGCAGTATTTT. The V gene is TRBV7-9, the J gene TRBJ2-3; D is undetermined. From germline, CDR1 is SEHNR and CDR2 FQNEAQ (reference sequence). Trimming shortened V by 3 bases and J by 6 bases, and 7 bases separated the two germline ends. This CDR3 has 12 residues.

The rearrangement joins TRBV27 to TRBJ1-2; D is perhaps TRBD1 (5 bases). Per germline, CDR1 MNHEY and CDR2 SMNVEV (reference sequence). The CDR3 totals 15 residues. Trimming took 0 bases from V and 4 from J, leaving 12 bases between them. The CDR3 sequence is CASSLSDGRVYGYTF. For the CDR3, the DNA is TGTGCCAGCAGTTTATCGGATGGCAGGGTCTATGGCTACACCTTC.

The chain uses TRBV28 and TRBJ1-5, with D unresolved. V was cut by 10 bases and J by 7 bases, with 14 bases left in between. Per germline, CDR1 MDHEN and CDR2 SYDVKM. The length of the CDR3 is 12 residues. The CDR3 DNA follows: TGTGCCACATGGTCTAGGGCGCAGCCCCAGCATTTT. Its translation: CATWSRAQPQHF. Full variable domain (rest looked up from reference TRBV28 and TRBJ1-5): DVKVTQSSRYLVKRTGEKVFLECVQDMDHENMFWYRQDPGLGLRLIYFSYDVKMKEKGDIPEGYSVSREKKERFSLILESASTNQTSMYLCATWSRAQPQHFGDGTRLSIL.

This chain uses TRBV6-5 with TRBJ1-1; D not resolved. V lost 4 bases and J 2 bases, leaving 14 bases between the germline ends. Per the germline V gene, CDR1 is MNHEY and CDR2 is SVGAGI. The CDR3 loop spans 15 amino acids. In nucleotides, the CDR3 is TGTGCCAGCAGTTTGGGCAGCGCAGGAAACACTGAAGCTTTCTTT. The encoded protein is CASSLGSAGNTEAFF.

The chain employs TRBV7-8 and TRBJ2-1, with 7 bases that match TRBD2. The germline V gene encodes CDR1 SGHVS and CDR2 FQNEAQ. The CDR3 is 14 amino acids. V shed 1 base, J shed 9 bases, and the junction held 6 bases outside the gene matches. The CDR3 sequence: CASSLVRTRGEQFF. The DNA for the CDR3 is TGTGCCAGCAGCTTAGTGCGGACTAGAGGTGAGCAGTTCTTC.

The chain is built from TRBV4-1 and TRBJ1-6; D gene unclear. CDR3 size: 14 residues. Trimming left V 0 bases short and J 2 bases short, with 2 bases between. CDR1 and CDR2 from the germline V gene are MGHRA and YSYEKL. The CDR3 loop reads CASSQEAYNSPLHF. DNA of the CDR3: TGCGCCAGCAGCCAAGAGGCCTATAATTCACCCCTCCACTTT.

The gene calls are TRBV29-1 and TRBJ2-1, with D unresolved. The CDR3 is made up of 14 amino acids. The V gene lost 6 bases and the J gene lost 0 bases, with 12 bases spanning the gap. CDR1 and CDR2 from the germline V gene are SQVTM and ANQGSEA. CDR3 residues: CSVSPGRSYNEQFF. The CDR3 DNA follows: TGCAGCGTGTCACCCGGACGCTCCTACAATGAGCAGTTCTTC.

V is TRBV4-3 and J is TRBJ1-4; TRBD1 is a possible D gene (5 bases). V dropped 1 base and J dropped 8 bases, with 17 bases sitting between them. The CDR3 sequence is 16 residues long. Germline CDR1 and CDR2: LGHNA and YSLEER. The DNA of the CDR3 is TGCGCCAGCAGCCAAGGCAGGGTGAACCCCTGGGAAAAACTGTTTTTT. Encoded protein: CASSQGRVNPWEKLFF.

For this clone: The identical CDR3 is also encoded by other nucleotide sequences in the sample. The rearrangement uses TRBV7-9 and TRBJ1-1; D remains unclear. The germline CDR1 and CDR2 sequences are SEHNR and FQNEAQ (reference sequence). The CDR3 length is 12 residues. Trimming removed 8 bases from V and 1 base from J, with 8 bases in between. CDR3 coding DNA: TGTGCCAGCGGTCACAGGAACACTGAAGCTTTCTTT. Protein sequence: CASGHRNTEAFF.

As DNA, the CDR3 is TGTGCCAGCTCACCAGGCCCAGACAGGGGCCATCGCTACGAGCAGTACGTC. It codes for CASSPGPDRGHRYEQYV. The genes are TRBV18 and TRBJ2-7, with 8 bases fitting TRBD1. CDR3 length: 17 amino acids. V gave up 2 bases and J gave up 3 bases; unmatched junction bases: 12. Germline-derived CDR1 and CDR2 are KGHSH and LQKENI.

The J gene is TRBJ1-1, the V gene TRBV28; 9 bases align to TRBD1. The CDR3 is 16 residues long. The germline gives CDR1 MDHEN, CDR2 SYDVKM. J was trimmed by 5 bases and V by 1 base; bases with no gene match: 8. The chain's CDR3 is CASSLYPGQGETEAFF. The CDR3 DNA sequence: TGTGCCAGCAGTTTATACCCGGGACAGGGCGAAACTGAAGCTTTCTTT.

This clone was seen more than once but under ten times. The V call is TRBV7-8, the J call TRBJ1-5; the D is unclear. V lost 2 bases to trimming and J lost 6 bases, with 5 bases between them. The CDR3 totals 12 residues. In germline, CDR1 is SGHVS, CDR2 FQNEAQ. The CDR3 loop is CASSLLGQPQHF. CDR3 DNA sequence: TGTGCCAGCAGCTTATTGGGTCAGCCCCAGCATTTT.

This chain joins TRBV28 and TRBJ2-1; D is unresolved. The CDR3 has 11 amino acids. Trimming took off 8 bases at V and 4 bases at J, with 6 bases between the two ends. Germline V gives CDR1 MDHEN, CDR2 SYDVKM. CDR3 region: CASSWYNEQFF. DNA of the CDR3: TGTGCCAGCTCGTGGTACAATGAGCAGTTCTTC. Using reference TRBV28 and TRBJ2-1 for the parts outside the CDR3, the full variable domain is DVKVTQSSRYLVKRTGEKVFLECVQDMDHENMFWYRQDPGLGLRLIYFSYDVKMKEKGDIPEGYSVSREKKERFSLILESASTNQTSMYLCASSWYNEQFFGPGTRLTVL.

J is TRBJ1-2 and V is TRBV19; weak D call: TRBD1 (6 bases). Trimming cost V 7 bases and J 4 bases, with 16 bases left between them. The germline gives CDR1 LNHDA, CDR2 SQIVND (reference sequence). This CDR3 has 14 amino acids. The DNA of the CDR3 is TGTGCCAGTACCACAGGGCGGGATTTCTATGGCTACACCTTC. Its protein product is CASTTGRDFYGYTF.

This clone has only a few counts. The rearrangement uses TRBV6-2 or TRBV6-3 and TRBJ2-3; D is undetermined. The CDR3 runs to 12 residues. Germline lookup yields CDR1 MNHEY and CDR2 SVGEGT. The germline V and J ends were trimmed by 4 bases and 7 bases, with 9 bases remaining between them. CDR3 sequence reads: CASSFLSYTQYF. In DNA, the CDR3 is TGTGCCAGCAGTTTCCTCAGTTATACGCAGTATTTT.

This chain joins TRBV6-5 and TRBJ1-5; D perhaps matches TRBD1 (6 bases). Germline CDR1 and CDR2: MNHEY and SVGAGI. The CDR3 has 14 residues. The ends were cut back, 11 bases at V and 4 bases at J, with 18 bases in the middle. CDR3 sequence: CAGSWDTNNQPQHF. DNA for the CDR3: TGTGCCGGCTCTTGGGACACAAATAATCAGCCCCAGCATTTT.

CDR3: CASSPGDIGYEQYV. CDR3 DNA sequence: TGTGCCAGCTCACCGGGGGACATTGGTTACGAGCAGTACGTC. The chain joins TRBV18 to TRBJ2-7, with D possibly being TRBD1 (6 bases). V lost 3 bases and J lost 4, with 13 bases in between. In germline, CDR1 is KGHSH, CDR2 LQKENI. There are 14 residues in the CDR3.

The gene calls are TRBV5-1 and TRBJ2-5; TRBD2 aligns across 10 bases. The germline CDR1 and CDR2 sequences are SGHRS and YFSETQ. J lost 3 bases, V lost 3 bases, and 8 bases had no gene match. The CDR3 is 16 residues long. The CDR3 coding sequence is TGCGCCAGCAGCTCTTGGGGTCTAGCGGGGGAAGAGACCCAGTACTTC. This gives the protein CASSSWGLAGEETQYF.

This clone was detected once. V usage is TRBV7-8 and J usage is TRBJ2-5; D is ambiguous. V was shortened by 3 bases and J by 3 bases, with 5 bases between the two germline ends. This CDR3 has 12 residues. CDR1 and CDR2 (germline): SGHVS, FQNEAQ. CDR3 bases: TGTGCCAGCAGCTTGTCTAAAGAGACCCAGTACTTC. This gives the protein CASSLSKETQYF.

This clone was detected a few times. The CDR3 loop reads CASSLTGQGGYGYTF. CDR3 bases: TGTGCCAGCAGCTTAACGGGACAAGGAGGCTATGGCTACACCTTC. The chain recombines TRBV7-2 with TRBJ1-2; D perhaps matches TRBD1 (6 bases). This CDR3 has 15 residues. V lost 2 bases and J lost 4, with 14 bases in between. Looked up from germline, CDR1 is SGHTA and CDR2 is FQGNSA.

The CDR3 here is CASGLVRLAGEGDTQYF. The CDR3 region has the DNA TGTGCTAGTGGTTTGGTACGGCTAGCGGGAGAGGGGGATACGCAGTATTTT. The V and J genes are TRBV12-5 and TRBJ2-3; 10 bases align to TRBD2. The ends lost 0 bases at V and 6 bases at J; junction bases unmatched: 9. In germline, CDR1 is LGHNT, CDR2 FRNRAP. The length of the CDR3 is 17 residues.

This clone was seen just once. The rearrangement joins TRBV9 to TRBJ2-1; 7 bases align to TRBD1. With V trimmed by 1 base and J by 3 bases, 7 bases remained unmatched. Germline loops: CDR1 SGDLS, CDR2 YYNGEE. This CDR3 has 16 amino acids. CDR3 region: CASSVSNRGGYNEQFF. The CDR3 nucleotides read TGTGCCAGCAGCGTATCGAACAGGGGCGGCTACAATGAGCAGTTCTTC. Full variable domain (outside the CDR3, taken from reference TRBV9 and TRBJ2-1): DSGVTQTPKHLITATGQRVTLRCSPRSGDLSVYWYQQSLDQGLQFLIQYYNGEERAKGNILERFSAQQFPDLHSELNLSSLELGDSALYFCASSVSNRGGYNEQFFGPGTRLTVL.

The CDR3 sequence is CASSDFVGFYNEQFF. CDR3 nucleotides: TGTGCCAGCAGTGATTTTGTCGGATTCTACAATGAGCAGTTCTTC. The chain recombines TRBV25-1 with TRBJ2-1; D not certain. Germline CDR1 is MGHDK and CDR2 is SYGVNS. V lost 3 bases to trimming and J lost 3 bases, with 12 bases between them. This CDR3 contains 15 residues.

V and J are TRBV7-2 and TRBJ1-5; possibly TRBD1 for D (6 bases). Germline V gene lookup returns CDR1 SGHTA and CDR2 FQGNSA. V was trimmed by 3 bases and J by 6 bases, leaving 12 bases between them. CDR3 length: 14 residues. The CDR3 DNA sequence: TGTGCCAGCAGCTTTACAGGGTCGGGTCAGCCCCAGCATTTT. Protein: CASSFTGSGQPQHF.

V gene TRBV24-1 combines with J gene TRBJ1-2; 8 bases match TRBD1. Trimming removed 4 bases from V and 7 bases from J; junction bases left unmatched: 7. The germline CDR1 and CDR2 sequences are KGHDR and SFDVKD. CDR3 length: 14 amino acids. CDR3 in DNA: TGTGCCACCAGTGACTCAGGGGGCCCCACTGGCTACACCTTC. Amino acids: CATSDSGGPTGYTF.